The clone carrying this TCR beta chain was detected many times. Sample-barcoded 5' priming and a J-beta primer mix drove a second PCR of 7 to 11 cycles. TCRdb reprocessed the 5' RACE reads with MiXCR, giving one entry per CDR3 protein. The sample lists about 1.7 million distinct CDR3 sequences; under 30% were seen once. This sample is part of a study of blood T cells in healthy people across ages. Trimming pared 4 bases from V and 5 bases from J, leaving 18 bases between. This CDR3 is 15 amino acids long. Germline V gene sequence: CDR1 ENHRY, CDR2 SYGVKD. The sample taken for sequencing was blood. V gene TRBV10-3 combines with J gene TRBJ2-7; weak D call: TRBD2 (7 bases). The source is a woman aged 25 to 39 in good health. The CDR3 sequence is CAISAAGAGADEQYF. CDR3 coding DNA: TGTGCCATCAGTGCCGCGGGGGCAGGGGCGGACGAGCAGTACTTC.